This is a list of T cell receptor beta chains from one sample in a study of blood T cell dynamics during melanoma immunotherapy. Clones were read by immunoSEQ multiplex PCR, and TCRdb kept only the in-frame ones, dropping some. The data show 14,000 or so clones, over 75% seen once. Sequencing used blood, obtained from a patient treated with checkpoint blockade. Every receptor here comes from a human donor with melanoma. Both conserved end residues are part of each CDR3. D genes are given only for firm matches. Size is omitted from some rows. Given values are once, few, many or a class for expanded clones.

TGTGCCTGGAGTGTGAGCGGGAATCAGCCCCAGCATTTT | CAWSVSGNQPQHF | - | - | TRBJ1-5 | 13 | TRBV30
TGTGCCAGCAGTTTATCAGGGGGCACTGAAGCTTTCTTT | CASSLSGGTEAFF | - | - | TRBJ1-1 | 13 | TRBV27
TGTGCCAGCAGCTTAATAGGACAGGGGGCGCGTCATGGCTACACCTTC | CASSLIGQGARHGYTF | TRBD1 | - | TRBJ1-2 | 16 | TRBV7-2
TGTGCCAGCTCACCACAGCAGACCCAGCCCCAGCATTTT | CASSPQQTQPQHF | - | - | TRBJ1-5 | 13 | TRBV18
TGCGCCAGCAGCTTTACTGTGGGAGGCACTGAAGCTTTCTTT | CASSFTVGGTEAFF | - | - | TRBJ1-1 | 14 | TRBV5-1
TGTGCCAGCAGTGAAAGTGGGCAGTATAATGAAAAACTGTTTTTT | CASSESGQYNEKLFF | - | - | TRBJ1-4 | 15 | TRBV6-1
TGTGCCAGCAGCGTAAGGGGTGACGGGGAGCTGTTTTTT | CASSVRGDGELFF | - | - | TRBJ2-2 | 13 | TRBV9
TGTGCCAGCAGCCACCCCGGGACAAGGGCTGTCGCTGAAGCTTTCTTT | CASSHPGTRAVAEAFF | - | - | TRBJ1-1 | 16 | TRBV4-2
TGTGCCAGCAGCGTAGCTCCCGCTAGCGGGGGGGAAGATACGCAGTATTTT | CASSVAPASGGEDTQYF | TRBD2 | once | TRBJ2-3 | 17 | TRBV9
TGTGCCAGCAGCCCCAGACAGGGGGCAAACTATGGCTACACCTTC | CASSPRQGANYGYTF | TRBD1 | - | TRBJ1-2 | 15 | TRBV7-9
TGTGCCAGCAGCAAATGGACAGGGAGAAACTCCTACGAGCAGTACTTC | CASSKWTGRNSYEQYF | TRBD1 | - | TRBJ2-7 | 16 | TRBV11-2
TGTGCCAGCAGCATGCCGGAGGGCGAAAAACTGTTTTTT | CASSMPEGEKLFF | - | - | TRBJ1-4 | 13 | TRBV6-1
TGTGCCAGTAGTATAGTGAGGGGTACCGTGGGGACAGGGGATGTAGCAGATACGCAGTATTTT | CASSIVRGTVGTGDVADTQYF | TRBD1 | - | TRBJ2-3 | 21 | TRBV19
TGTGCCAGCAGAATCGGGACAGGGACCTCCTACGAGCAGTACTTC | CASRIGTGTSYEQYF | TRBD1 | - | TRBJ2-7 | 15 | TRBV2
TGTGCCAGCAGCTCTCCGGGGGAGTTCAGTGGCTACACCTTC | CASSSPGEFSGYTF | - | - | TRBJ1-2 | 14 | TRBV5-4
TGTGCCAGCTCACCTGGACAGGGAAACACCATATATTTT | CASSPGQGNTIYF | - | - | TRBJ1-3 | 13 | TRBV18
TGTGCCAGCAGTGATTCGGGGGGCTTGAACTATGGCTACACCTTC | CASSDSGGLNYGYTF | - | - | TRBJ1-2 | 15 | TRBV2
TGTGCCAGCAGCCGCGATGGCGGGGGGGCCAGGGCAGATACGCAGTATTTT | CASSRDGGGARADTQYF | TRBD2 | - | TRBJ2-3 | 17 | TRBV7-2
TGTGCCAGCAGCGTCGACACAGGGGTCTCCTACAATGAGCAGTTCTTC | CASSVDTGVSYNEQFF | TRBD1 | once | TRBJ2-1 | 16 | TRBV7-2
TGTGCCAGCAGTGACTCGAGGGGGGGCTATAGCAATCAGCCCCAGCATTTT | CASSDSRGGYSNQPQHF | - | - | TRBJ1-5 | 17 | TRBV6-4
TGTGCCAGCAGTCCACCGGACAGACCCGAAAAACTGTTTTTT | CASSPPDRPEKLFF | - | - | TRBJ1-4 | 14 | TRBV6-6
TGCGCCAGCAGTGATTTCTACACTAACTATGGCTACACCTTC | CASSDFYTNYGYTF | - | - | TRBJ1-2 | 14 | TRBV10-2
TGTGCCAGCAGCTTGAGGTCAGACTTCTCTGGAAACACCATATATTTT | CASSLRSDFSGNTIYF | - | - | TRBJ1-3 | 16 | TRBV5-6
TGTGCCAGCAGTACCAGACAGGGATCCCGCGGGGAGCTGTTTTTT | CASSTRQGSRGELFF | TRBD1 | - | TRBJ2-2 | 15 | TRBV27
TGTGCCAGCAGCTTAGTTGCAGGGGGAAGGCAAGAGACCCAGTACTTC | CASSLVAGGRQETQYF | TRBD1 | - | TRBJ2-5 | 16 | TRBV11-2
TGCGCCAGCAGCCTGGGGGAAGCCTATTCACCCCTCCACTTT | CASSLGEAYSPLHF | - | once | TRBJ1-6 | 14 | TRBV5-1
TGTGCCAGCAGCCAACGGGGGTCACAGAGAACAGATACGCAGTATTTT | CASSQRGSQRTDTQYF | - | once | TRBJ2-3 | 16 | TRBV14
TGTGCCAGCAGCTCGCGGGGGGCGAACTATGGCTACACCTTC | CASSSRGANYGYTF | - | - | TRBJ1-2 | 14 | TRBV7-9
TGTGCCAGCAGCTACCAGGCCGGGGGGGAGGGGACCCAGTACTTC | CASSYQAGGEGTQYF | TRBD2 | once | TRBJ2-5 | 15 | TRBV7-2
TGTGCCAGCAGCACAAACTGGGCCCGACGGGGAGTCGAAAAACTGTTTTTT | CASSTNWARRGVEKLFF | - | - | TRBJ1-4 | 17 | TRBV11-2
TGTGCCAGCAGCAAAGTATGGGGCGCCAAAAACATTCAGTACTTC | CASSKVWGAKNIQYF | - | - | TRBJ2-4 | 15 | TRBV21-1
TGTGCCAGCAGCTTCTCGGGACAGGCTACCATGAACGAGCAGTACTTC | CASSFSGQATMNEQYF | TRBD1 | - | TRBJ2-7 | 16 | TRBV11-2
TGTGCCAGCAGTATAGGTCCAGAGACCCAGTACTTC | CASSIGPETQYF | - | - | TRBJ2-5 | 12 | TRBV19
TGTGCCAGCAGCTTAGAAAAGGGCTATGGCTACACCTTC | CASSLEKGYGYTF | - | - | TRBJ1-2 | 13 | TRBV11-3
TGTGCCAGCAGCTTAGAAGGCAGCACAGATACGCAGTATTTT | CASSLEGSTDTQYF | - | - | TRBJ2-3 | 14 | TRBV7-2
TGTGCCACCAGCAGAGACAGGGCCTCTGGAAACACCATATATTTT | CATSRDRASGNTIYF | - | - | TRBJ1-3 | 15 | TRBV15
TGCGCCAGCAGCGGAGCCGGGACTAGCAATCCGCAGTTCTTC | CASSGAGTSNPQFF | TRBD2 | - | TRBJ2-1 | 14 | TRBV5-1
TGTGCCAGCAGTGATTCGAGGACTAGTGCCATCACCGGGGAGCTGTTTTTT | CASSDSRTSAITGELFF | TRBD2 | - | TRBJ2-2 | 17 | TRBV9
TGTGCCAGCAGCCCGGACCTATATAGCAATCAGCCCCAGCATTTT | CASSPDLYSNQPQHF | - | - | TRBJ1-5 | 15 | TRBV7-3
TGCAGCGTTGATGGGGGAGGGTTTACTGAAGCTTTCTTT | CSVDGGGFTEAFF | - | - | TRBJ1-1 | 13 | TRBV29-1
TGTGCCAGCAGCGTCGCTAGCGGCCAAGAGACCCAGTACTTC | CASSVASGQETQYF | TRBD2 | - | TRBJ2-5 | 14 | TRBV9
TGTGCCAGCAGTGAAGACGAGGGTCGGGGTGGCTACACCTTC | CASSEDEGRGGYTF | - | - | TRBJ1-2 | 14 | TRBV2
TGTGCCAGAAGCAGGGACGTAGCTAACTATGGCTACACCTTC | CARSRDVANYGYTF | - | - | TRBJ1-2 | 14 | TRBV5-3
TGTGCCAGCAGCGTTACCCCCACAGCAGATACGCAGTATTTT | CASSVTPTADTQYF | - | - | TRBJ2-3 | 14 | TRBV9
TGTGCCTCTCGAACCCCGGGGACCGGGGAGCTGTTTTTT | CASRTPGTGELFF | - | - | TRBJ2-2 | 13 | TRBV6-6
TGTGCCAGCAGTACCACCCACACCGGGGAGCTGTTTTTT | CASSTTHTGELFF | - | once | TRBJ2-2 | 13 | TRBV27
TGTGCCAGCAGCTCAGGACAGGTTAGCTCCTATAATTCACCCCTCCACTTT | CASSSGQVSSYNSPLHF | TRBD1 | - | TRBJ1-6 | 17 | TRBV2
TGTGCCAGCAGTTACTTGGGGAGCTCCTATAATTCACCCCTCCACTTT | CASSYLGSSYNSPLHF | - | - | TRBJ1-6 | 16 | TRBV6-5
TGTGCCAGCAGCTTATTGGGAGAAAGATACCAGCCCCAGCATTTT | CASSLLGERYQPQHF | - | - | TRBJ1-5 | 15 | TRBV7-2
TGTGCCAGCAGCGGTGGCGGCCTCACAGATACGCAGTATTTT | CASSGGGLTDTQYF | - | - | TRBJ2-3 | 14 | TRBV9
TGCGCCAGCAGCCCGGGCGGGGAAGCCTACGAGCAGTACTTC | CASSPGGEAYEQYF | - | - | TRBJ2-7 | 14 | TRBV5-1
TGTGCCAGTAGTATCCGCCAGGACAGGGAAGCTTTCTTT | CASSIRQDREAFF | TRBD1 | - | TRBJ1-1 | 13 | TRBV19
TGTGCCAGCAGTTACTCTGGGACCCGCGTTGAAAAACTGTTTTTT | CASSYSGTRVEKLFF | - | - | TRBJ1-4 | 15 | TRBV6-5
TGTGCCAGCAGCCCCACGTCCCTGGCGCCTGGCTACACCTTC | CASSPTSLAPGYTF | - | - | TRBJ1-2 | 14 | TRBV9
TGTGCCAGTAGTATAGTCCCGGGACAGGGGGCGCTGAATGGCTACACCTTC | CASSIVPGQGALNGYTF | TRBD1 | - | TRBJ1-2 | 17 | TRBV19
TGTGCCAGCAGTCCCCCCGGGACAGGGAACTATGGCTACACCTTC | CASSPPGTGNYGYTF | TRBD1 | - | TRBJ1-2 | 15 | TRBV27
TGTGCCAGCAGCTTAGCGCAGGCTGGGGGCGAGCAGTACTTC | CASSLAQAGGEQYF | - | - | TRBJ2-7 | 14 | TRBV7-6
TGTGCCAGTAGTCCGCGGGATTACAATGAGCAGTTCTTC | CASSPRDYNEQFF | - | - | TRBJ2-1 | 13 | TRBV19
TGTGCCTGGAGTGTACGAGGGCGGACCACTGAAGCTTTCTTT | CAWSVRGRTTEAFF | - | - | TRBJ1-1 | 14 | TRBV30